This is a list of T cell receptor beta chains from one sample in a study of radiotherapy plus CTLA-4 blockade in lung cancer. TCRdb's table, derived via immunoSEQ multiplex PCR, lists solely in-frame clones and lacks some. The sample carries 75,000 to 100,000 clones, 75% to 85% recorded once. The material sequenced was peripheral blood, taken from a patient treated with radiotherapy plus ipilimumab. These receptors were taken from a human donor with non-small cell lung cancer who had a partial response to radiotherapy plus ipilimumab. Each CDR3 is given with its conserved first and last residue. A D gene is named only where the DNA matches it firmly. Only part of the rows carry a size: once, few, many, or a class if the clone is expanded.

CDR3: CASSVRSPAEPSGANVLTF
DNA: TGTGCCAGCAGCGTCCGCTCTCCAGCGGAGCCCTCTGGGGCCAACGTCCTGACTTTC
V: TRBV9
J: TRBJ2-6
size: NA
D: NA
length: 19

CDR3: CASSFTGANLYNEQFF
DNA: TGTGCCAGCAGCTTTACAGGGGCCAACCTTTACAATGAGCAGTTCTTC
V: TRBV5-6
J: TRBJ2-1
size: few
D: TRBD1
length: 16

CDR3: CASSFGTFTAEQYF
DNA: TGTGCCAGCAGCTTCGGGACATTTACGGCCGAGCAGTACTTC
V: TRBV5-6
J: TRBJ2-7
size: NA
D: NA
length: 14

CDR3: CASSTHLGGSSYNEQFF
DNA: TGTGCCAGTAGTACCCATCTGGGGGGGAGCTCCTACAATGAGCAGTTCTTC
V: TRBV19
J: TRBJ2-1
size: NA
D: TRBD2
length: 17

CDR3: CASTRTGGEYEQYF
DNA: TGTGCCAGCACAAGAACAGGGGGCGAGTACGAGCAGTACTTC
V: TRBV28
J: TRBJ2-7
size: NA
D: TRBD1
length: 14

CDR3: CASSLAGGSGSMYEQYF
DNA: TGTGCCAGCAGCTTGGCCGGGGGTAGCGGGAGCATGTACGAGCAGTACTTC
V: TRBV5-4
J: TRBJ2-7
size: NA
D: TRBD2
length: 17

CDR3: CASTPLAGGPGGELFF
DNA: TGCGCCAGCACCCCACTAGCGGGAGGGCCCGGCGGGGAGCTGTTTTTT
V: TRBV10-2
J: TRBJ2-2
size: NA
D: TRBD2
length: 16

CDR3: CASSTQGSDTEAFF
DNA: TGTGCCAGTAGTACCCAGGGTTCGGACACTGAAGCTTTCTTT
V: TRBV19
J: TRBJ1-1
size: NA
D: NA
length: 14

CDR3: CASSEPVRTTNEKLFF
DNA: TGTGCCAGCAGTGAACCGGTGAGGACAACTAATGAAAAACTGTTTTTT
V: TRBV6-1
J: TRBJ1-4
size: NA
D: NA
length: 16

CDR3: CAWSVRGLPNYGYTF
DNA: TGTGCCTGGAGTGTCCGAGGACTTCCGAACTATGGCTACACCTTC
V: TRBV30
J: TRBJ1-2
size: NA
D: NA
length: 15

CDR3: CASSLVMGTGLEQYF
DNA: TGTGCCAGCAGTTTAGTTATGGGGACAGGGCTCGAGCAGTACTTC
V: TRBV6-1
J: TRBJ2-7
size: NA
D: TRBD1
length: 15

CDR3: CASKDRDETQYF
DNA: TGTGCCAGCAAGGACAGGGACGAGACCCAGTACTTC
V: TRBV2
J: TRBJ2-5
size: NA
D: TRBD1
length: 12

CDR3: CASSQGAQPQHF
DNA: TGTGCCAGCAGCCAGGGGGCCCAGCCCCAGCATTTT
V: TRBV28
J: TRBJ1-5
size: few
D: TRBD1
length: 12

CDR3: CASSLATGTEYEQYF
DNA: TGTGCCAGCAGCTTAGCTACCGGGACAGAGTACGAGCAGTACTTC
V: TRBV7-8
J: TRBJ2-7
size: NA
D: TRBD1
length: 15

CDR3: CAISRDSQSSIDTQYF
DNA: TGTGCCATCAGCCGGGACAGCCAGTCAAGTATAGATACGCAGTATTTT
V: TRBV10-3
J: TRBJ2-3
size: NA
D: TRBD1
length: 16

CDR3: CASSETSDSYEQYF
DNA: TGTGCCAGTAGTGAAACTAGCGACTCCTACGAGCAGTACTTC
V: TRBV19
J: TRBJ2-7
size: once
D: TRBD2
length: 14

CDR3: CASSYGVAGTYEQYF
DNA: TGTGCCAGCAGTTACGGGGTAGCGGGAACCTACGAGCAGTACTTC
V: TRBV6-6
J: TRBJ2-7
size: NA
D: TRBD2
length: 15

CDR3: CASSVAGGAYTGELFF
DNA: TGTGCCAGCAGCGTAGCAGGGGGCGCGTACACCGGGGAGCTGTTTTTT
V: TRBV9
J: TRBJ2-2
size: NA
D: TRBD1
length: 16

CDR3: CSARARGEQFF
DNA: TGCAGTGCTAGGGCTAGGGGTGAGCAGTTCTTC
V: TRBV20-1
J: TRBJ2-1
size: NA
D: NA
length: 11

CDR3: CATPGLYF
DNA: TGTGCCACTCCAGGTCTTTACTTC
V: TRBV27
J: TRBJ2-7
size: NA
D: NA
length: 8

CDR3: CSVPTGPNTEAFF
DNA: TGCAGCGTCCCCACAGGGCCGAACACTGAAGCTTTCTTT
V: TRBV29-1
J: TRBJ1-1
size: NA
D: NA
length: 13

CDR3: CASSLLSTSGRTQQYF
DNA: TGTGCCAGCAGTTTGTTATCGACTAGCGGGCGTACGCAGCAGTACTTC
V: TRBV27
J: TRBJ2-7
size: NA
D: TRBD2
length: 16

CDR3: CASSWARSGNTIYF
DNA: TGTGCCAGCAGCTGGGCCCGCTCTGGAAACACCATATATTTT
V: TRBV5-6
J: TRBJ1-3
size: NA
D: NA
length: 14

CDR3: CASSEGSGSAYEQYF
DNA: TGTGCCAGCAGTGAAGGTAGCGGGTCTGCCTACGAGCAGTACTTC
V: TRBV6-1
J: TRBJ2-7
size: NA
D: TRBD2
length: 15

CDR3: CASSLGTWGTGSYGYTF
DNA: TGTGCCAGCAGTTTAGGCACCTGGGGGACAGGGAGCTATGGCTACACCTTC
V: TRBV28
J: TRBJ1-2
size: NA
D: TRBD1
length: 17

CDR3: CATGQPYSNQPQHF
DNA: TGTGCCACCGGACAACCTTATAGCAATCAGCCCCAGCATTTT
V: TRBV6-1
J: TRBJ1-5
size: NA
D: NA
length: 14

CDR3: CASSLVMGGDTEAFF
DNA: TGTGCCAGCAGCTTAGTGATGGGGGGGGACACTGAAGCTTTCTTT
V: TRBV7-2
J: TRBJ1-1
size: few
D: NA
length: 15